The 14 T cell receptor beta chains below all came from one sample that was sequenced in a study of T cells after yellow fever vaccination. TCRdb re-analysed the 5' RACE reads in MiXCR, keeping a single row per CDR3 protein. The sample carries about 230,000 distinct CDR3 sequences, around 6.7% recorded once. Sequencing was performed on CD4+ T cells sorted from PBMCs, taken on the day of the yellow fever booster vaccination. These receptors all stem from a man aged 25-45 years who received the YFV17D yellow fever vaccine.

The sample holds many counts of this clonotype. V gene TRBV25-1 combines with J gene TRBJ2-1, with D hard to call. V lost 1 base and J lost 5, with 6 bases in between. Germline V gene sequence: CDR1 MGHDK, CDR2 SYGVNS. The length of the CDR3 is 13 residues. For the CDR3, the DNA is TGTGCCAGCAGTGAATCGAACGACAATGAGCAGTTCTTC. Encoded protein: CASSESNDNEQFF.

In its sample, this clonotype was seen a few times. The junction differs from germline at one of its ends, possibly a read error. This rearrangement joins TRBV4-3 to TRBJ2-7, with TRBD2 matching 9 bases. This CDR3 has 16 residues. The germline V gene has CDR1 LGHNA and CDR2 YSLEER. The CDR3 DNA reads TGCGCCAGCAGCCAAGAGGGCGGGAGGGCCTCCCACGAGCAGTACTTC. Translated: CASSQEGGRASHEQYF.

This chain uses TRBV7-3 with TRBJ2-6; D call uncertain. The CDR3 is made up of 15 amino acids. Trimming took 1 base from V and 4 from J, leaving 8 bases between them. The germline gives CDR1 SGHTA, CDR2 FQGTGA. Here the CDR3 reads CASSLIGSGANVLTF. The CDR3 DNA reads as TGTGCCAGCAGCTTAATCGGGTCCGGGGCCAACGTCCTGACTTTC. Drawing the rest from reference TRBV7-3 and TRBJ2-6, the complete variable domain is GAGVSQTPSNKVTEKGKYVELRCDPISGHTALYWYRQSLGQGPEFLIYFQGTGAADDSGLPNDRFFAVRPEGSVSTLKIQRTERGDSAVYLCASSLIGSGANVLTFGAGSRLTVL.

This clonotype has ten or more counts. The V gene is TRBV6-2 or TRBV6-3, the J gene TRBJ2-7, with TRBD2 matching 9 bases. The ends lost 7 bases at V and 6 bases at J; junction bases unmatched: 13. Germline-derived CDR1 and CDR2 are MNHEY and SVGEGT. The CDR3 has 15 residues. CDR3 sequence (DNA): TGTGCCAGCACCGCCCGCCTTAGCGGGAGAGGCGAGCAGTACTTC. It yields the protein CASTARLSGRGEQYF.

Many counts were recorded for this clonotype. This chain joins TRBV6-5 and TRBJ2-7; D is unclear. The CDR3 totals 12 residues. The germline gives CDR1 MNHEY, CDR2 SVGAGI. Between the trimmed V and J ends, which lost 6 bases and 2 bases, there was a span of 8 bases. The CDR3 DNA reads TGTGCCAGCAGACGAGTTCCCTACGAGCAGTACTTC. Encoded protein: CASRRVPYEQYF.

This clonotype occurred a few times. The chain joins TRBV27 to TRBJ2-1, with 10 nucleotides matching TRBD1. V lost 5 bases and J lost 4; bases outside the gene matches: 8. This CDR3 is 16 amino acids long. CDR1 and CDR2 from the germline V gene are MNHEY and SMNVEV (reference sequence). DNA for the CDR3: TGTGCCAGCAGTGCACTTTGGACAGGGGGTTACAATGAGCAGTTCTTC. It yields the protein CASSALWTGGYNEQFF.

In its sample, this clonotype was seen many times. The rearrangement joins TRBV3-1 to TRBJ2-2; D might be TRBD1 (6 bases). Trimming removed 1 base from V and 1 base from J, with 16 bases in between. The germline gives CDR1 LGHDT, CDR2 YNNKEL (reference sequence). The CDR3 sequence is 18 residues long. The CDR3 coding sequence is TGTGCCAGCAGCCAAGTCCCTGACATGACAGGGAACACCGGGGAGCTGTTTTTT. This sequence encodes CASSQVPDMTGNTGELFF. The full variable domain, in which reference TRBV3-1 and TRBJ2-2 provide the parts outside the CDR3, is DTAVSQTPKYLVTQMGNDKSIKCEQNLGHDTMYWYKQDSKKFLKIMFSYNNKELIINETVPNRFSPKSPDKAHLNLHINSLELGDSAVYFCASSQVPDMTGNTGELFFGEGSRLTVL.

This clonotype has only a few counts. The J gene is TRBJ2-5, the V gene TRBV29-1; D perhaps matches TRBD2 (5 bases). The CDR3 extends over 15 amino acids. Germline CDR1 SQVTM, CDR2 ANQGSEA. The germline V and J ends were trimmed by 5 bases and 4 bases, with 20 bases remaining between them. CDR3 region: CSVLDSRLGRETQYF. In DNA, the CDR3 is TGCAGCGTTTTGGACTCCCGCCTCGGGCGAGAGACCCAGTACTTC.

CDR3 DNA sequence: TGCAGTGGACCGAGGGCGGGAGATGCACAAGAGACCCAGTACTTC. As protein: CSGPRAGDAQETQYF. The chain couples TRBV20-1 to TRBJ2-5; 7 bases map to TRBD2. Germline V gene sequence: CDR1 DFQATT, CDR2 SNEGSKA (reference sequence). The V gene end was trimmed by 7 bases and the J gene end by 2 bases; junction bases not matched to a gene: 13. CDR3 length: 15 amino acids.

V gene TRBV18 combines with J gene TRBJ2-3; D is possibly TRBD2 (6 bases). Germline V gene lookup returns CDR1 KGHSH and CDR2 LQKENI. V was pared by 6 bases and J by 5 bases, with 15 bases between. The CDR3 spans 14 residues. The CDR3 region has the DNA TGTGCCAGCTCCCGCGGAGGGCAGGAAGATACGCAGTATTTT. It specifies CASSRGGQEDTQYF.

The chain uses TRBV20-1 and TRBJ2-3; 12 nucleotides line up with TRBD2. This CDR3 has 15 residues. The V segment lost 4 bases and the J segment 2 bases; nucleotides outside the gene matches: 4. The germline CDR1 and CDR2 sequences are DFQATT and SNEGSKA (reference sequence). CDR3 in DNA: TGCAGTGCTACTGGACTAGCGGGAACCACAGATACGCAGTATTTT. This translates into CSATGLAGTTDTQYF.

This clonotype was seen only once. With a much larger clone just one base away, this may be a read error. The rearrangement joins TRBV7-6 to TRBJ1-5, with D unresolved. Germline CDR1 and CDR2: SGHVS and FNYEAQ. The CDR3 spans 13 residues. As DNA, the CDR3 is TGTGCCAGCAGCTTTTCGGGAAATCGGCCCCAGCATTTT. Protein: CASSFSGNRPQHF.

This clonotype was seen just once. This clone may be a read error of a much larger clone one base away. The V call is TRBV29-1, the J call TRBJ1-2; 7 bases agree with TRBD1. Per the germline V gene, CDR1 is SQVTM and CDR2 is ANQGSEA. The ends lost 7 bases at V and 7 bases at J; junction bases unmatched: 9. This CDR3 is 12 amino acids long. The CDR3 sequence is CSGVRGGTGYTF. DNA for the CDR3: TGCAGCGGGGTCAGAGGGGGCACTGGCTACACCTTC.

This clonotype was counted between two and nine times. The chain carries TRBV18 and TRBJ2-2; no clear D gene. There are 14 residues in the CDR3. The V end was cut by 2 bases, the J end by 7 bases, with 11 bases between. The germline V gene has CDR1 KGHSH and CDR2 LQKENI. CDR3 coding DNA: TGTGCCAGCTCACCAACCCCGACGATCGGGGAGCTGTTTTTT. Its translation is CASSPTPTIGELFF.